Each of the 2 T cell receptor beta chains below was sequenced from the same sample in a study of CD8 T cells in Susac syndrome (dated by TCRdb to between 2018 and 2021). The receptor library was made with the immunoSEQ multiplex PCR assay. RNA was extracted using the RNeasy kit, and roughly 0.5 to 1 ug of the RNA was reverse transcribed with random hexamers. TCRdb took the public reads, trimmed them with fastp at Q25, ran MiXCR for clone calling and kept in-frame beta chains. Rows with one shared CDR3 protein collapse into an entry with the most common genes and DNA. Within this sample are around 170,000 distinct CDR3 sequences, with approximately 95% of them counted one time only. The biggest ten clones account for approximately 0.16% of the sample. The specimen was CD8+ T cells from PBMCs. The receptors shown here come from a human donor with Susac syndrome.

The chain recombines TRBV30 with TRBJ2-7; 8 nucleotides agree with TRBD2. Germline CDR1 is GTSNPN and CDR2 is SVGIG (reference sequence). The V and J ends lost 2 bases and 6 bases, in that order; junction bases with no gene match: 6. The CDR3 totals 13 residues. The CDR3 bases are TGTGCCTGGAGTTCCACCGGGACTAGCGAGCAGTACTTC. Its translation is CAWSSTGTSEQYF.

This chain's CDR3 is CSVVGGPGSTDTQYF. CDR3 DNA sequence: TGCAGCGTTGTGGGGGGTCCGGGAAGCACAGATACGCAGTATTTT. The J gene is TRBJ2-3, the V gene TRBV29-1, with D possibly being TRBD2 (6 bases). The CDR3 extends over 15 amino acids. V lost 4 bases and J 0 bases, leaving 14 bases between the germline ends. CDR1 and CDR2 from the germline V gene are SQVTM and ANQGSEA.